The rows below give T cell receptor beta chains drawn from one sample of a study of Graves' ophthalmopathy and Graves' hyperthyroidism. TCRdb reprocessed the multiplex PCR reads via MiXCR and lists one record per CDR3 protein. There are around 670,000 distinct CDR3 sequences in the sample; roughly 40% occur only once, and 40% to 45% lies in the top ten. Sequenced sample: peripheral blood. The receptors were gathered from an adult man with Graves' ophthalmopathy. Each CDR3 is given with its conserved first and last residue. Fields, in order: CDR3 protein, D gene, J gene, V gene. D genes are given only for firm matches.

CASSLSGGDGEKLFF,.,TRBJ1-4,TRBV5-1
CASSLTRGAEAFF,.,TRBJ1-1,TRBV7-6
CAISEGQGVSGNYGYTF,TRBD1,TRBJ1-2,TRBV10-3
CASSRAGGGETQYF,TRBD1,TRBJ2-5,TRBV4-3
CSASDQGNQPQHF,.,TRBJ1-5,TRBV20-1
CASQEQGYLTEAFF,TRBD1,TRBJ1-1,TRBV10-3
CASSEWEADTEAFF,.,TRBJ1-1,TRBV25-1
CASTEQSYEQYF,.,TRBJ2-7,TRBV7-3
CASSPSPGAPHFLEQYF,.,TRBJ2-7,TRBV7-9
CASSGRGAGANVLTF,TRBD2,TRBJ2-6,TRBV5-4
CGSSLVGTSTYEQYF,.,TRBJ2-7,TRBV7-3
CASSLGVSRETQYF,.,TRBJ2-5,TRBV7-9
CASSYGFTPSYEQYF,.,TRBJ2-7,TRBV7-6
CATTPGQGNVYGYTF,TRBD1,TRBJ1-2,TRBV19
CASSLRGGDNSPLHF,.,TRBJ1-6,TRBV25-1
CASSPRVFTGELFF,.,TRBJ2-2,TRBV7-9
CASNRDRKDNYGYTF,TRBD1,TRBJ1-2,TRBV10-3
CASSRGGHQETQYF,.,TRBJ2-5,TRBV11-2
CASRSGRGPNYGYTF,.,TRBJ1-2,TRBV14
CASSGSQAEGFYGYTF,.,TRBJ1-2,TRBV10-3
CASSPGTGGLSGANVLTF,TRBD1,TRBJ2-6,TRBV11-3
CSARTGRTDYSNEPQHF,.,TRBJ1-5,TRBV20-1
CSVVGYGYTF,.,TRBJ1-2,TRBV20-1
CASSLSTAAYSNQPQHF,.,TRBJ1-5,TRBV5-8
CASSFDPGLAGGNEQYF,TRBD2,TRBJ2-7,TRBV7-2
CASIFSDF,.,TRBJ2-7,TRBV25-1
CSASVSSYNEQFF,.,TRBJ2-1,TRBV29-1
CASTSLHRGKGETQYF,TRBD1,TRBJ2-5,TRBV6-1
CASSKLAGGSEQYF,TRBD2,TRBJ2-7,TRBV6-4
CASSFDAEETQYF,.,TRBJ2-5,TRBV7-9
CATGGVYEQYF,TRBD2,TRBJ2-7,TRBV25-1
CASSLVSGTKEKLFF,.,TRBJ1-4,TRBV5-4
CASSLEQGALIEQYF,TRBD1,TRBJ2-7,TRBV7-2
CSASDGRIPNTEAFF,.,TRBJ1-1,TRBV20-1
CATSRGTENTEAFF,.,TRBJ1-1,TRBV15
CASSESQGLSYEQYF,.,TRBJ2-7,TRBV10-1
CAWSIADFGYTF,.,TRBJ1-2,TRBV30
CASRRQGYDQPQHF,TRBD1,TRBJ1-5,TRBV6-1
CASSPDRGGYGYTF,TRBD1,TRBJ1-2,TRBV7-2
CASREQGTAGYTF,.,TRBJ1-2,TRBV2
CASSQQSSYEQYF,.,TRBJ2-7,TRBV19
CSAYRQGYNQPQHF,TRBD1,TRBJ1-5,TRBV20-1
CSVYRRGVYQETQYF,.,TRBJ2-5,TRBV29-1
CASNGGATNEKLFF,.,TRBJ1-4,TRBV19
CASSSLSGDRGGNEQFF,TRBD1,.,TRBV7-3
CASKGFGELFF,.,TRBJ2-2,TRBV19
CASSIWDGNTEAFF,.,TRBJ1-1,TRBV19
CASSLAVGVTGELYF,.,TRBJ2-2,TRBV7-9
CSDGFWTGEYSNQPQHF,TRBD1,TRBJ1-5,TRBV20-1
CAWSEGTMDRGLYEQYF,TRBD1,TRBJ2-7,TRBV30
CSVARLAYEQYF,TRBD2,TRBJ2-7,TRBV29-1
CASSQERSGSQETQYF,TRBD2,TRBJ2-5,TRBV4-3
CASSSSTRAGANVLTF,.,TRBJ2-6,TRBV10-3
CASSYSTAGAYEQYF,TRBD2,TRBJ2-7,TRBV2